This record covers a single T cell receptor (beta chain). What it binds is not known. At the DNA level, this CDR3 is encoded by other sequences in the same sample as well. This entry is derived from a study of OX40 agonist ivuxolimab in advanced cancers. The overall study: Of mixed ages from about 20 to 90 and averaging about 56 years, the group was around 78% male.

Findings and caveats of the study: Patients who responded partially at 0.1-3.0 mg/kg showed clonal expansion ranking among the lowest.

CDR1 is SGDLS, CDR2 YYNGEE, per germline. The CDR3 sequence is 14 residues long. Trimming took off 0 bases at V and 1 base at J, with 4 bases between the two ends. TCRdb's table, derived via immunoSEQ multiplex PCR, lists solely in-frame clones and lacks some. The table has about 71,000 clones, approximately 78% seen once. The chain couples TRBV9 to TRBJ2-2; D remains ambiguous. Sequencing used CD4+ or CD8+ T cells sorted from blood, obtained in a trial of the OX40 agonist ivuxolimab. This sequence was found in an adult with an advanced solid tumor such as melanoma, head and neck, liver or kidney cancer. Here the CDR3 reads CASSVGGNTGELFF. In DNA, the CDR3 is TGTGCCAGCAGCGTAGGGGGGAACACCGGGGAGCTGTTTTTT.